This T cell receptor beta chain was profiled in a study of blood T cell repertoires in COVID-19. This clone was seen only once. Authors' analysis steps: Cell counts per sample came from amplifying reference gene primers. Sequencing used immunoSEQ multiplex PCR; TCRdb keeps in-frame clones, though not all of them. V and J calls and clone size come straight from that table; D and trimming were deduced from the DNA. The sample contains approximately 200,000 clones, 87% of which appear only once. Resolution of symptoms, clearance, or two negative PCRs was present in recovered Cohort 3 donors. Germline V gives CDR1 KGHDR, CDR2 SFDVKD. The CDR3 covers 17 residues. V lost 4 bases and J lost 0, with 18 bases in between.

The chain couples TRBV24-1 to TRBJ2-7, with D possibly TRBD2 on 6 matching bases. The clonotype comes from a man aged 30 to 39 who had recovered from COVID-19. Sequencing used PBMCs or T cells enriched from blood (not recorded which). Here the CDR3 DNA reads TGTGCCACCAGTGAAAAACCGGGACTTAAGAGCTCCTACGAGCAGTACTTC. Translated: CATSEKPGLKSSYEQYF.